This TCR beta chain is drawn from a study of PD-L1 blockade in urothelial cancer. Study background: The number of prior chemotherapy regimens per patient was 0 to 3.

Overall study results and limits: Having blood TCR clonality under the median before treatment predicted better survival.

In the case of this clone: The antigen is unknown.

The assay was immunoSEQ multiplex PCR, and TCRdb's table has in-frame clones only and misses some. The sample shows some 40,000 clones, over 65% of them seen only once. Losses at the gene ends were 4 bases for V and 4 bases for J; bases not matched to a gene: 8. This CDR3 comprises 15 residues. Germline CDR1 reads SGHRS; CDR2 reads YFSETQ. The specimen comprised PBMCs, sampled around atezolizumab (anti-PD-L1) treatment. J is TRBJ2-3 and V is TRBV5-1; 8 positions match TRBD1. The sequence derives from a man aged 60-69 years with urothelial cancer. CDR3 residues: CASSRSGQDPDTQYF. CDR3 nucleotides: TGCGCCAGCAGCCGTTCGGGACAGGACCCAGATACGCAGTATTTT.